These T cell receptor beta chains were read from a single sample in a study of regulatory T cells in long-lasting Graves disease. TCRdb reanalysed the multiplex PCR reads using MiXCR and keeps one entry per CDR3 protein. The table includes about 350,000 distinct CDR3 sequences, 16% detected once. This same sample was also part of a study on T cells in Graves' hyperthyroidism and ophthalmopathy.

The sequencing used peripheral blood mononuclear cells (PBMCs), collected at new diagnosis, from a patient treated with antithyroid drugs. The receptors stem from a man aged 40-49 years with Graves disease. Each CDR3 is given with its conserved first and last residue. A D gene is named only where the DNA matches it firmly. Clone size is not always given. Where it is, it says once, few, many or a class for expanded clones.

cdr3_length | j_call | clone_size | v_call | d_call | cdr3_nt | cdr3_aa
14 | TRBJ2-5 | many | TRBV10-3 | . | TGTGCTACTAAACCAAACAGGGAACAAGAGACCCAGTACTTC | CATKPNREQETQYF
16 | TRBJ2-3 | . | TRBV6-5 | . | TGTGCCAGCAGTTATCCCGCGATGAGTAGCACAGATACGCAGTATTTT | CASSYPAMSSTDTQYF
17 | TRBJ2-4 | . | TRBV11-2 | . | TGTGCCAGCAGCTCAAACATAGATGCACTTCCCAAAAACATTCAGTACTTC | CASSSNIDALPKNIQYF
14 | TRBJ2-1 | few | TRBV5-5 | TRBD2 | TGTGCCAGCAGGGCCGGGACTAGCGGGGGGGAGCAGTTCTTC | CASRAGTSGGEQFF
15 | TRBJ1-1 | few | TRBV20-1 | . | TGCAGTGCTAGGCCCCCTTTACTTTATAACACTGAAGCTTTCTTT | CSARPPLLYNTEAFF
16 | TRBJ2-5 | . | TRBV28 | TRBD1 | TGTGCCAGCAGTCCCGACCCCGGGACAGGTCGAGAGACCCAGTACTTC | CASSPDPGTGRETQYF
12 | TRBJ2-3 | many | TRBV20-1 | . | TGCAGTGCTAGGGGGTGGGGAGATACGCAGTATTTT | CSARGWGDTQYF
13 | TRBJ2-7 | many | TRBV11-2 | . | TGTGCCAGCAGCTCGGCAGGAGGGACAAGTACGTACTTC | CASSSAGGTSTYF
14 | TRBJ1-1 | . | TRBV20-1 | TRBD1 | TGCAGTGCTAGAAAGACAGGGAGGGACACTGAAGCTTTCTTT | CSARKTGRDTEAFF
17 | TRBJ2-4 | many | TRBV6-1 | . | TGTGCCAGCAGACCACACGCCACGACCTTCCGTGGGGACATTCAGTACTTC | CASRPHATTFRGDIQYF
16 | TRBJ1-5 | few | TRBV9 | . | TGTGCCAGCAGCAGAGGTGGAGGGTGGGTTGATCAGCCCCAGCATTTT | CASSRGGGWVDQPQHF
14 | TRBJ1-4 | many | TRBV7-8 | . | TGTGCCAGCAGCAAGGAACCAACTAATGAAAAACTGTTTTTT | CASSKEPTNEKLFF
17 | TRBJ2-2 | few | TRBV24-1 | . | TGTGCCACCAGTGATTTCGCGACAGGCTTGAACACCGGGGAGCTGTTTTTT | CATSDFATGLNTGELFF
14 | TRBJ1-4 | many | TRBV20-1 | TRBD1 | TGCAGTGCTACAACGGACAGGGGCCGGGAAAAACTGTTTTTT | CSATTDRGREKLFF
15 | TRBJ2-1 | . | TRBV5-1 | . | TGCGCCAGCAGCCCCTCTCCCGAGTCCTACAATGAGCAGTTCTTC | CASSPSPESYNEQFF
15 | TRBJ1-1 | many | TRBV5-1 | TRBD1 | TGCGCCAGCAGCTTGACGACAGGGTCGGGCACTAAAGCTCTCTTT | CASSLTTGSGTKALF
15 | TRBJ2-1 | . | TRBV5-1 | TRBD2 | TGCGCCAGCAGCTGGGGACAACCGGGGGGGAATGAGCAGTTCTTC | CASSWGQPGGNEQFF